This T cell receptor beta chain was identified during a study of T cells after yellow fever vaccination. Germline V lookup: CDR1 SNHLY, CDR2 FYNNEI. The trim removed 8 bases at V and 0 bases at J, leaving 4 bases unmatched. This CDR3 has 15 residues. Comment on this clonotype: Its antigen is unknown.

Overall study findings and caveats: Most clones from primary vaccination were detected again post-booster (almost 98% CD4, around 88% CD8). On re-exposure, the response was weaker but peaked faster, at day 5 versus 15. Across the CD4 and CD8 compartments, a small share of clonotypes was present in both.

Generation of TCR cDNA used 5'RACE template switching (which added a universal primer site and UMIs). Via MiXCR, TCRdb re-called the 5' RACE reads, giving one row per CDR3 protein. The table shows 500,000 to 550,000 distinct CDR3 sequences, with around a fifth occurring only once. The V gene is TRBV2, the J gene TRBJ1-4; the match to TRBD1 covers 9 bases. Sample: PBMCs, taken about 20 days after the first yellow fever vaccination. The sequence came from a man in his late teens or twenties who received the YFV17D yellow fever vaccine. The CDR3: CASDRGAATNEKLFF. The CDR3 nucleotides read TGTGCCAGCGACAGGGGGGCCGCAACTAATGAAAAACTGTTTTTT.